This T cell receptor (beta chain) emerged from a study of CD8+CD57+ T cells in acquired aplastic anemia. Overall study: Isolated CD4+ and CD8+ cells, once sorted, yielded DNA averaging around 3 ug. Overall study results and limits: Both patients and controls carried the same twenty-nine CD8+ CDR3 sequences.

Template material for TCR beta VDJ and CDR3 profiling consisted of genomic DNA. TCRdb reprocessed the reads with MiXCR, giving one entry per CDR3 protein. This sample has 250,000 or so distinct CDR3 sequences, with around half found just once. The sample holds many counts of this clonotype. What it recognizes is unknown. Only patients with CD8+CD57+ cell expansion on flow cytometry were chosen for sequencing. The TCR was taken from a human donor with aplastic anemia. Sample: sorted CD4+, CD8+, or CD8+CD57+ T cells (not recorded which) from PBMCs.

CDR3 DNA sequence: TGTGCCAGTAGTACAACGACAGGGTTGAGCGAGCAGTACTTC. As protein: CASSTTTGLSEQYF. V gene TRBV19 combines with J gene TRBJ2-7; 7 positions agree with TRBD1. Germline assignment: CDR1 LNHDA and CDR2 SQIVND (reference sequence). Losses at the gene ends were 4 bases for V and 6 bases for J; bases not matched to a gene: 9. This CDR3 spans 14 amino acids.